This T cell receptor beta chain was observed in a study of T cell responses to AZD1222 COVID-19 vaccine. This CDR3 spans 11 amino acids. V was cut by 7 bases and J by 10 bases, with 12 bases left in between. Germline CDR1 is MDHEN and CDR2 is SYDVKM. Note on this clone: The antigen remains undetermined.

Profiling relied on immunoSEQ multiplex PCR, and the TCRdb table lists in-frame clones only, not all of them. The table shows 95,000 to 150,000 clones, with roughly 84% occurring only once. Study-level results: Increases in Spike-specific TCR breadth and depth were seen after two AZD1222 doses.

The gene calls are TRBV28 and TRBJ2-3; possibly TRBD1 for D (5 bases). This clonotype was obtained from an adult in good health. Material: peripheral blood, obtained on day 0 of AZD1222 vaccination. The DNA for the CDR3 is TGTGCCAGCACCAATGGGGCTGCGCAGTATTTT. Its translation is CASTNGAAQYF. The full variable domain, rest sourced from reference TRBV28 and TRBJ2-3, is DVKVTQSSRYLVKRTGEKVFLECVQDMDHENMFWYRQDPGLGLRLIYFSYDVKMKEKGDIPEGYSVSREKKERFSLILESASTNQTSMYLCASTNGAAQYFGPGTRLTVL.